This T cell receptor beta chain originates from a study of blood T cell repertoires in COVID-19. Study-level background: Researchers got acute and convalescent COVID-19 samples from the United States, Italy and Spain. PBMCs, B-cell-depleted T cells, or T cells were the source of the cDNA or gDNA that made up the material.

V was shortened by 3 bases and J by 4 bases, with 9 bases between the two germline ends. Germline V CDR1 and CDR2: DFQATT, SNEGSKA (reference sequence). The CDR3 runs to 12 residues. Original processing methods: Quantification of nucleated cells was approximated via reference gene primer amplification. TCRdb's copy holds only in-frame clones and misses some; the assay was immunoSEQ multiplex PCR. V and J calls and clone size come straight from that table; D and trimming were deduced from the DNA. The sample holds about 280,000 clones; nearly 90% are singletons and the top ten take about 9.8%. V gene TRBV20-1 combines with J gene TRBJ1-2; D is unclear. The receptor was derived from a man aged 18 to 35 with active or convalescent COVID-19. Source material: peripheral blood. The CDR3 nucleotides read TGCAGTGCTAGTCAGGAACCCTATGGCTACACCTTC. Its translation is CSASQEPYGYTF.